Shown below are 28 T cell receptor beta chains from a single sample sequenced in a study of blood T cell repertoires in COVID-19. The protocol was immunoSEQ multiplex PCR, while the TCRdb copy is restricted to in-frame clones and leaves out a portion. This table has about 20,000 clones, approximately 89% appearing once. Source material: peripheral blood. The receptors here all came from a human donor in a cohort sampled during active COVID-19.

The V gene is TRBV11-2, the J gene TRBJ1-3; possibly TRBD1 for D (5 bases). The CDR3 totals 16 residues. V dropped 5 bases and J dropped 4 bases, with 18 bases sitting between them. The V gene's germline CDR1 is SGHAT and CDR2 FQNNGV. This CDR3 is CASSNRAREGGNTIYF. CDR3 nucleotide sequence: TGTGCCAGCAGCAACCGAGCCAGGGAAGGCGGAAACACCATATATTTT.

The table lists this clone with a few counts. The rearrangement links TRBV19 to TRBJ1-5; D gene ambiguous. Trimming took 0 bases from V and 6 from J, leaving 3 bases between them. This CDR3 is 12 amino acids long. Germline V gene data show CDR1 as LNHDA and CDR2 as SQIVND (reference sequence). The CDR3 is CASSIESQPQHF. CDR3 DNA: TGTGCCAGTAGTATAGAGAGTCAGCCCCAGCATTTT.

The J gene is TRBJ2-5, the V gene TRBV5-1; 8 bases are shared with TRBD1. CDR3 length: 13 residues. Germline values: CDR1 SGHRS, CDR2 YFSETQ. V lost 5 bases, J lost 5 bases, and 5 bases stayed unmatched. The CDR3 nucleotides are TGCGCCAGCAGACCTACAGGGGGGGAGACCCAGTACTTC. This gives the protein CASRPTGGETQYF.

The chain couples TRBV9 to TRBJ2-1, with 12 nucleotides matching TRBD2. Trimming at V came to 0 bases and at J to 7 bases, leaving 8 bases not matched to a gene. Per the germline V gene, CDR1 is SGDLS and CDR2 is YYNGEE. The CDR3 is 17 amino acids. CDR3 region: CASSVAPRLAGANEQFF. Here the CDR3 DNA reads TGTGCCAGCAGCGTAGCGCCTCGACTAGCGGGAGCAAATGAGCAGTTCTTC.

This sequence joins TRBV6-6 and TRBJ2-3; TRBD1 might be the D (6 bases). This CDR3 spans 12 amino acids. Trimming removed 10 bases at V and 6 bases at J, with 14 bases between. Germline V CDR1 and CDR2: MNHNY, SVGAGI (reference sequence). CDR3 in DNA: TGTGCCACTCAGGGGATGGCCGATACGCAGTATTTT. Amino acids: CATQGMADTQYF.

The gene calls are TRBV18 and TRBJ1-5; no clear D gene. The CDR3 has 15 residues. Trimming removed 3 bases from V and 4 bases from J, with 13 bases in between. The germline V gene encodes CDR1 KGHSH and CDR2 LQKENI. Here the CDR3 DNA reads TGTGCCAGCTCACCCCTGGAGGGTCGAAATCAGCCCCAGCATTTT. Protein: CASSPLEGRNQPQHF.

This chain connects TRBV15 to TRBJ1-2; 10 bases map to TRBD1. The CDR3 consists of 17 residues. With 2 bases clipped from V and 8 bases from J, the junction kept 14 bases outside the gene matches. Germline CDR1 reads LNHNV; CDR2 reads YYDKDF (reference sequence). CDR3 nucleotide sequence: TGTGCCACCAGCAGAAAATCCGGGACAGGGGATCGAGGAGGCTACACCTTC. Translating it yields CATSRKSGTGDRGGYTF.

The chain combines TRBV21-1 with TRBJ2-7; TRBD2, as called in the table, went unchecked against the DNA. TRBV21-1 is assigned pseudogene status. This CDR3 is 18 amino acids long. CDR3 loop: CASGSQAGGPQEAHEQYF. CDR3 DNA: TGTGCCAGCGGGAGCCAAGCGGGAGGGCCGCAGGAAGCCCACGAGCAGTACTTC.

This clone was detected once. The gene calls are TRBV3-1 (or the pseudogene TRBV3-2) and TRBJ2-7; 11 nucleotides align to TRBD2. CDR3 length: 17 amino acids. V was clipped by 3 bases and J by 4 bases; unmatched bases: 11. Germline V lookup: CDR1 LGHDT, CDR2 YNNKEL (reference sequence). This CDR3 is CASSHAIAGGIGYEQYF. CDR3 bases: TGTGCCAGCAGCCATGCAATAGCGGGAGGGATAGGGTACGAGCAGTACTTC.

The chain combines TRBV6-2 or TRBV6-3 with TRBJ1-5; 8 bases map to TRBD1. Germline CDR1 is MNHEY and CDR2 is SVGEGT. The CDR3 has 16 amino acids. Unmatched junction bases numbered 6, after V lost 2 bases and J lost 3 bases. In nucleotides, the CDR3 is TGTGCCAGCAGTTACGTTCAGGGGGCCTACAATCAGCCCCAGCATTTT. Residues: CASSYVQGAYNQPQHF.

The chain uses TRBV4-1 and TRBJ1-5; D is unclear. Germline V gene lookup returns CDR1 MGHRA and CDR2 YSYEKL. The CDR3 is made up of 14 amino acids. V was cut by 4 bases and J by 4 bases, with 11 bases left in between. The CDR3 sequence: CASSRFYINQPQHF. The CDR3, as DNA: TGCGCCAGCAGCCGATTTTACATTAATCAGCCCCAGCATTTT.

In its sample, this clone was seen once. This chain links TRBV19 with TRBJ1-4; TRBD1 agrees at 9 bases. Germline assignment: CDR1 LNHDA and CDR2 SQIVND (reference sequence). The V segment lost 7 bases and the J segment 8 bases; nucleotides outside the gene matches: 8. CDR3 length: 14 amino acids. CDR3 region: CASTAQGAWEKLFF. For the CDR3, the DNA is TGTGCCAGTACTGCACAGGGGGCTTGGGAAAAACTGTTTTTT.

The CDR3 reads CASSPRLAGVYNEQFF. The CDR3, as DNA: TGTGCCAGCAGCCCTCGACTAGCGGGAGTATACAATGAGCAGTTCTTC. The chain joins TRBV7-9 to TRBJ2-1, with TRBD2 identical over 12 bases. CDR1 SEHNR and CDR2 FQNEAQ come from the germline V gene (reference sequence). The CDR3 is 16 residues long. The J segment lost 4 bases and the V segment lost 5 bases, leaving 6 bases of the junction unmatched.

This chain links TRBV28 with TRBJ1-4; perhaps TRBD1 as D (5 bases). This CDR3 has 15 residues. Trimming removed 6 bases at V and 0 bases at J, with 11 bases between. Germline-derived CDR1 and CDR2 are MDHEN and SYDVKM. CDR3 sequence (DNA): TGTGCCAGCAGCACCGGGACTTCAACTAATGAAAAACTGTTTTTT. As protein: CASSTGTSTNEKLFF.

CDR3: CASSQDWAGRDGYTF. The DNA of the CDR3 is TGTGCCAGCAGCCAAGATTGGGCAGGCCGAGATGGCTACACCTTC. J is TRBJ1-2 and V is TRBV3-1 (or the pseudogene TRBV3-2); D ambiguous. This CDR3 contains 15 residues. V was trimmed by 0 bases and J by 6 bases, leaving 14 bases between them. Germline CDR1 and CDR2: LGHDT and YNNKEL (reference sequence).

The chain employs TRBV11-3 and TRBJ2-1, with 11 bases fitting TRBD2. The V gene end was trimmed by 0 bases and the J gene end by 8 bases; junction bases not matched to a gene: 3. The length of the CDR3 is 15 residues. Germline loops: CDR1 SGHNT, CDR2 YENEEA. CDR3 in DNA: TGTGCCAGCAGCTTAGAGGGACTAGCGGTAGATGAGCAGTTCTTC. This codes for CASSLEGLAVDEQFF.

V is TRBV7-8 and J is TRBJ2-7; the D gene is possibly TRBD1 (6 bases). The V gene's germline CDR1 is SGHVS and CDR2 FQNEAQ. The CDR3 covers 13 residues. The germline V and J ends were trimmed by 3 bases and 1 base, with 7 bases remaining between them. The CDR3 region is CASSLDRSYEQYF. CDR3 coding DNA: TGTGCCAGCAGCTTGGACAGATCCTACGAGCAGTACTTC.

The V and J genes are TRBV10-1 and TRBJ1-1; 7 bases are a match to TRBD1. CDR1 is WNHNN, CDR2 SYGVQD, per germline (reference sequence). V was pared by 6 bases and J by 1 base, with 2 bases of the junction left unmatched. CDR3 length: 13 residues. The CDR3 loop is CASSGTANTEAFF. CDR3 nucleotide sequence: TGCGCCAGCAGCGGGACAGCGAACACTGAAGCTTTCTTT.

The chain joins TRBV6-1 to TRBJ2-2, with a weak D call TRBD1 (5 bases). This CDR3 has 17 amino acids. The germline V gene has CDR1 MNHNS and CDR2 SASEGT. V lost 0 bases and J 1 base, leaving 12 bases between the germline ends. CDR3 in amino acids: CASSEAGAGLNTGELFF. The CDR3 DNA follows: TGTGCCAGCAGTGAAGCTGGGGCAGGGCTGAACACCGGGGAGCTGTTTTTT.

This chain joins TRBV5-5 and TRBJ1-2; a possible D gene is TRBD1 (5 bases). The length of the CDR3 is 14 residues. Trimming removed 5 bases from V and 3 bases from J, with 14 bases in between. Per germline, CDR1 SGHKS and CDR2 YYEKEE (reference sequence). The CDR3, as DNA: TGTGCCAGCAGTTTCGCGGGGGTTGACTATGGCTACACCTTC. Protein product: CASSFAGVDYGYTF.

The chain employs TRBV18 and TRBJ1-1, with D perhaps TRBD1 (6 bases). The CDR3 consists of 14 residues. Germline V gene sequence: CDR1 KGHSH, CDR2 LQKENI. V was cut by 2 bases and J by 0 bases, with 7 bases left in between. For the CDR3, the DNA is TGTGCCAGCTCACCAACAGGGATGAACACTGAAGCTTTCTTT. It yields the protein CASSPTGMNTEAFF. Filled out from reference TRBV18 and TRBJ1-1, the complete variable domain reads NAGVMQNPRHLVRRRGQEARLRCSPMKGHSHVYWYRQLPEEGLKFMVYLQKENIIDESGMPKERFSAEFPKEGPSILRIQQVVRGDSAAYFCASSPTGMNTEAFFGQGTRLTVV.

V gene TRBV7-9 combines with J gene TRBJ2-3; TRBD2 matches 9 bases. Trimming took 5 bases from V and 6 from J; bases not matched to a gene: 6. The CDR3 extends over 14 amino acids. CDR1 and CDR2 from the germline V gene are SEHNR and FQNEAQ (reference sequence). The CDR3 region is CASSISGSSDTQYF. CDR3 in DNA: TGTGCCAGCAGCATTAGCGGGAGTTCGGATACGCAGTATTTT.

The chain joins TRBV11-3 to TRBJ2-3, with 7 bases that match TRBD1. The CDR3 is 14 residues long. V shed 4 bases, J shed 3 bases, and the junction held 4 bases outside the gene matches. Germline CDR1 is SGHNT and CDR2 is YENEEA. The CDR3: CASSWGRGTDTQYF. The CDR3 DNA is TGTGCCAGCAGCTGGGGCAGGGGGACAGATACGCAGTATTTT.

V gene TRBV6-1 combines with J gene TRBJ2-1; D unclear. This CDR3 contains 16 residues. Trimming removed 2 bases at V and 5 bases at J, with 16 bases between. CDR1 MNHNS and CDR2 SASEGT come from the germline V gene. This CDR3 reads CASSEYVLPSNNEQFF. CDR3 bases: TGTGCCAGCAGTGAATATGTCCTTCCCAGTAACAATGAGCAGTTCTTC.

The chain joins TRBV11-3 to TRBJ1-1; D perhaps matches TRBD1 (6 bases). V was shortened by 5 bases and J by 7 bases, with 14 bases between the two germline ends. From germline, CDR1 is SGHNT and CDR2 YENEEA. CDR3 length: 13 residues. The CDR3 bases are TGTGCCAGCAGCCTGGGACAACGTAATGAAGCTTTCTTT. It specifies CASSLGQRNEAFF.

The CDR3 loop reads CASSSQGDDEQFF. CDR3 bases: TGTGCCAGCAGTTCACAGGGGGACGATGAGCAGTTCTTC. This rearrangement joins TRBV28 to TRBJ2-1, with TRBD1 matching over 8 bases. CDR1 is MDHEN, CDR2 SYDVKM, per germline. This CDR3 has 13 residues. V trimming: 4 bases; J trimming: 8 bases; junction bases outside the gene matches: 4.

The chain uses TRBV27 and TRBJ2-5; maybe TRBD2 (6 bases). V lost 5 bases and J 5 bases, leaving 18 bases between the germline ends. Germline V gene sequence: CDR1 MNHEY, CDR2 SMNVEV (reference sequence). The CDR3 runs to 15 residues. Here the CDR3 reads CASSRSEAGLETQYF. The CDR3 coding sequence is TGTGCCAGCAGTCGCTCCGAAGCGGGTTTGGAGACCCAGTACTTC.

This chain links TRBV5-1 with TRBJ2-2; D unclear. CDR3 size: 15 residues. Trimming removed 0 bases at V and 7 bases at J, with 13 bases between. The germline CDR1 and CDR2 sequences are SGHRS and YFSETQ. The CDR3 reads CASSLDSRVSGELFF. The CDR3 DNA reads as TGCGCCAGCAGCTTGGACAGCCGAGTAAGCGGGGAGCTGTTTTTT.